Shown below are 10 T cell receptor beta chains from a single sample sequenced in a study of shared clonotypes between healthy human individuals. The repertoire was sequenced with immunoSEQ multiplex PCR; TCRdb's copy has only in-frame clones and lacks some. Among about 1,500,000 clones listed, roughly 96% were seen once. Sequenced input: naive CD4+ T cells sorted from blood. Described subset: CD45RA+ positively selected. Source of these receptors: a man between 25 and 39 years old in good health.

The V call is TRBV9, the J call TRBJ2-7, with 7 bases fitting TRBD1. Looked up from germline, CDR1 is SGDLS and CDR2 is YYNGEE. There are 15 residues in the CDR3. V was clipped by 4 bases and J by 5 bases; unmatched bases: 12. The chain's CDR3 is CASSPRSVQGDEQYF. In nucleotides, the CDR3 is TGTGCCAGCAGCCCCCGATCGGTCCAGGGGGACGAGCAGTACTTC.

The rearrangement links TRBV2 to TRBJ1-5; D unresolved. Germline assignment: CDR1 SNHLY and CDR2 FYNNEI. Trimming pared 9 bases from V and 1 base from J, leaving 10 bases between. This CDR3 comprises 13 residues. The CDR3 nucleotides read TGTGCCAGTAATGCGGAGAGCAATCAGCCCCAGCATTTT. Translated: CASNAESNQPQHF.

The chain couples TRBV19 to TRBJ2-7, with D perhaps TRBD1 (6 bases). CDR3 size: 15 residues. V was clipped by 5 bases and J by 4 bases, with 18 bases between them. CDR1 is LNHDA, CDR2 SQIVND, per germline (reference sequence). CDR3 in amino acids: CASSQRQTGGYEQYF. DNA of the CDR3: TGTGCCAGTAGTCAGAGGCAGACAGGAGGTTACGAGCAGTACTTC.

A single count supports this clone. The chain has TRBV18 and TRBJ2-7; 9 nucleotides agree with TRBD2. This CDR3 spans 16 amino acids. The junction had 12 bases not matched to a gene; V was cut back by 3 bases and J by 6 bases. Germline values: CDR1 KGHSH, CDR2 LQKENI. CDR3 nucleotides: TGTGCCAGCTCACCTTTGGTGCGGGAGGGTGGTTCCGAGCAGTACTTC. It is translated as CASSPLVREGGSEQYF.

V is TRBV30 and J is TRBJ1-4; TRBD1 aligns across 8 bases. J was trimmed by 8 bases and V by 2 bases; bases with no gene match: 7. Germline-derived CDR1 and CDR2 are GTSNPN and SVGIG (reference sequence). This CDR3 has 14 amino acids. The CDR3 DNA follows: TGTGCCTGGAGTCCGACAGGGGCAGGGGAAAAACTGTTTTTT. It codes for CAWSPTGAGEKLFF.

The chain joins TRBV15 to TRBJ1-1; D remains ambiguous. Germline V gives CDR1 LNHNV, CDR2 YYDKDF (reference sequence). The CDR3 is made up of 14 amino acids. The ends were cut back, 0 bases at V and 7 bases at J, with 12 bases in the middle. CDR3 sequence: CATSRDRAAGEAFF. In DNA, the CDR3 is TGTGCCACCAGCAGAGATCGGGCAGCGGGTGAAGCTTTCTTT.

V usage is TRBV27 and J usage is TRBJ2-2, with D perhaps matching TRBD1 or TRBD2 (5 bases each). Looked up from germline, CDR1 is MNHEY and CDR2 is SMNVEV (reference sequence). V was shortened by 3 bases and J by 7 bases, with 9 bases between the two germline ends. This CDR3 comprises 13 residues. CDR3 nucleotide sequence: TGTGCCAGCAGTTTTACGGGGCTCGGGGAGCTGTTTTTT. It codes for CASSFTGLGELFF.

V gene TRBV10-3 combines with J gene TRBJ2-7, with D perhaps TRBD1 or TRBD2 (6 bases each). This CDR3 is built from 16 residues. Germline lookup yields CDR1 ENHRY and CDR2 SYGVKD. The V gene lost 3 bases and the J gene lost 0 bases, with 15 bases spanning the gap. CDR3 coding DNA: TGTGCCATCAGTGACGATAGGGGGGCCAGCTCCTACGAGCAGTACTTC. Amino acids: CAISDDRGASSYEQYF.

The chain employs TRBV7-6 and TRBJ1-2; 12 bases map to TRBD1. Per germline, CDR1 SGHVS and CDR2 FNYEAQ. J gave up 4 bases and V 1 base, and 7 bases lay outside the gene matches. The CDR3 is 17 amino acids. This chain's CDR3 is CASSLGGQGASGYGYTF. CDR3 DNA: TGTGCCAGCAGCTTAGGGGGACAGGGGGCGTCGGGCTATGGCTACACCTTC.

V is TRBV6-4 and J is TRBJ2-2; 15 bases fit TRBD2. Trimming cost V 4 bases and J 1 base; bases outside gene matches: 10. The CDR3 is made up of 20 amino acids. Germline lookup yields CDR1 MRHNA and CDR2 SNTAGT. For the CDR3, the DNA is TGTGCCAGCAGTGCGGGTGGACTAGCGGGAGGGCCCGTGAACACCGGGGAGCTGTTTTTT. Translating it yields CASSAGGLAGGPVNTGELFF.